These 29 T cell receptor beta chains were all obtained from the same sample, sequenced in a study of shared clonotypes between healthy human individuals. Only in-frame clones appear in the TCRdb table, and some are missing; sequencing was by immunoSEQ multiplex PCR. This sample has 1,500,000 or so clones, with approximately 96% found just once. The specimen sequenced was naive CD4+ T cells sorted from blood. Subset noted: CD45RA+ positively selected. The receptor source for this set is a man aged 30 to 39 in good health.

The chain has TRBV7-2 and TRBJ2-3; no definite D call. CDR1 SGHTA and CDR2 FQGNSA come from the germline V gene. The CDR3 sequence is 14 residues long. V was shortened by 1 base and J by 6 bases, with 11 bases between the two germline ends. The CDR3 bases are TGTGCCAGCAGCTTAGAGGCCGTCACGGATACGCAGTATTTT. It codes for CASSLEAVTDTQYF.

The chain combines TRBV5-4 with TRBJ2-2, with 9 bases aligning to TRBD2. The CDR3 is 16 amino acids. With 6 bases clipped from V and 0 bases from J, the junction kept 6 bases outside the gene matches. CDR1 and CDR2 from the germline V gene are SGHNT and YYREEE (reference sequence). CDR3 nucleotides: TGTGCCAGCAACACAGAGCGGGAGGCGAACACCGGGGAGCTGTTTTTT. Its protein is CASNTEREANTGELFF.

This clone has just one count. The rearrangement uses TRBV12-2 and TRBJ2-7; the D call of TRBD2 is as the table states it, not checked on the DNA. TRBV12-2 corresponds to a pseudogene. The CDR3 loop spans 14 amino acids. CDR3 residues: CASHNGGGPHEQYF. Written as DNA, the CDR3 is TGTGCAAGTCACAATGGGGGGGGGCCCCACGAGCAGTACTTC.

This clone was counted only a few times. The genes are TRBV29-1 and TRBJ1-1; D is uncertain. Germline assignment: CDR1 SQVTM and CDR2 ANQGSEA. This CDR3 is built from 8 residues. Trimming removed 7 bases from V and 7 bases from J, with 4 bases in between. This CDR3 is CSANEAFF. In DNA form, the CDR3 reads TGCAGCGCAAATGAAGCTTTCTTT.

J is TRBJ1-2 and V is TRBV6-6; D is unresolved. Trimming stripped 7 bases from V and 0 bases from J, with 18 bases between. This CDR3 region has 16 residues. The germline gives CDR1 MNHNY, CDR2 SVGAGI (reference sequence). The CDR3 here is CASTRLPTRANYGYTF. CDR3 coding DNA: TGTGCCAGCACCCGCTTGCCCACAAGGGCTAACTATGGCTACACCTTC.

The CDR3 DNA sequence: TGTGCCAGCAGTGAATATTTGGGTGGGGCGGCTGAAAAACTGTTTTTT. Amino acid sequence: CASSEYLGGAAEKLFF. The chain recombines TRBV25-1 with TRBJ1-4; possible D gene TRBD1, 5 bases. The length of the CDR3 is 16 residues. Deletions cut 0 bases from V and 7 bases from J, with 15 bases between. From germline, CDR1 is MGHDK and CDR2 SYGVNS. Looking up the rest from reference TRBV25-1 and TRBJ1-4 gives the full variable domain: EADIYQTPRYLVIGTGKKITLECSQTMGHDKMYWYQQDPGMELHLIHYSYGVNSTEKGDLSSESTVSRIRTEHFPLTLESARPSHTSQYLCASSEYLGGAAEKLFFGSGTQLSVL.

The chain links TRBV7-2 to TRBJ2-7, with 11 bases matching TRBD1. J gave up 5 bases and V 2 bases, and 5 bases lay outside the gene matches. Germline V lookup: CDR1 SGHTA, CDR2 FQGNSA. The CDR3 is 15 residues long. In nucleotides, the CDR3 is TGTGCCAGCAGCTTATCAGGGACAGGGGGGCACGAGCAGTACTTC. It codes for CASSLSGTGGHEQYF.

A few counts support this clone. The chain's CDR3 is CASRDSAQSGPQHF. DNA of the CDR3: TGTGCCAGCCGGGACAGCGCGCAATCTGGGCCCCAGCATTTT. The rearrangement uses TRBV6-1 and TRBJ1-5, with TRBD1 matching 7 bases. The junction had 13 bases not matched to a gene; V was cut back by 8 bases and J by 9 bases. This CDR3 contains 14 residues. Germline V gene data show CDR1 as MNHNS and CDR2 as SASEGT.

The rearrangement uses TRBV29-1 and TRBJ2-5, with TRBD1 as a possible D gene (5 bases). Between the trimmed V and J ends, which lost 5 bases and 0 bases, there was a span of 7 bases. The CDR3 sequence is 12 residues long. Per the germline V gene, CDR1 is SQVTM and CDR2 is ANQGSEA. The CDR3 DNA is TGCAGCGTTCCGACAGACCAAGAGACCCAGTACTTC. Translated: CSVPTDQETQYF.

The chain uses TRBV7-2 and TRBJ2-1; D uncertain. The length of the CDR3 is 15 residues. V gave up 0 bases and J gave up 6 bases, with 12 bases separating them. Germline-derived CDR1 and CDR2 are SGHTA and FQGNSA. CDR3 loop: CASSLAARRTNEQFF. CDR3 nucleotide sequence: TGTGCCAGCAGCTTAGCGGCCCGACGAACCAATGAGCAGTTCTTC.

This chain joins TRBV5-6 and TRBJ2-7, with D unresolved. Germline lookup yields CDR1 SGHDT and CDR2 YYEEEE. The V end lost 3 bases, the J end lost 3 bases, and 7 bases lay between the germline ends. The CDR3 has 12 amino acids. The CDR3 bases are TGTGCCAGCAGCTATGAGCTCTACGAGCAGTACTTC. It translates to CASSYELYEQYF. Full variable domain (outside the CDR3, taken from reference TRBV5-6 and TRBJ2-7): DAGVTQSPTHLIKTRGQQVTLRCSPKSGHDTVSWYQQALGQGPQFIFQYYEEEERQRGNFPDRFSGHQFPNYSSELNVNALLLGDSALYLCASSYELYEQYFGPGTRLTVT.

This clone was picked up a small number of times. This chain joins TRBV28 and TRBJ1-5; 11 nucleotides match TRBD1. V shed 6 bases and J 6 bases; nucleotides not matched to a gene: 7. Germline CDR1 and CDR2: MDHEN and SYDVKM. This CDR3 spans 15 amino acids. The CDR3 reads CASRRYGTGGQPQHF. The CDR3 DNA reads TGTGCCAGCAGGCGTTACGGGACAGGGGGTCAGCCCCAGCATTTT.

The rearrangement joins TRBV7-9 to TRBJ2-4; D not certain. Looked up from germline, CDR1 is SEHNR and CDR2 is FQNEAQ (reference sequence). The CDR3 is made up of 17 amino acids. Trimming stripped 5 bases from V and 0 bases from J, with 17 bases between. Written as DNA, the CDR3 is TGTGCCAGCAGCCGGATCAGCCCGACGGTAGCCAAAAACATTCAGTACTTC. It is translated as CASSRISPTVAKNIQYF.

The chain carries TRBV7-7 and TRBJ2-3; TRBD1 aligns across 8 bases. V gave up 5 bases and J gave up 6 bases; unmatched junction bases: 10. This CDR3 comprises 15 residues. In germline, CDR1 is SSHAT, CDR2 FNYEAQ (reference sequence). CDR3 coding DNA: TGTGCCAGCAGCCCGACAGGGGTGGGTTTTGATACGCAGTATTTT. This codes for CASSPTGVGFDTQYF.

Of note for this clone: Other DNA sequences in the same sample also yield this CDR3. This chain uses TRBV2 with TRBJ2-3; D not certain. This CDR3 comprises 11 residues. The ends were cut back, 6 bases at V and 0 bases at J, with 1 base in the middle. CDR1 and CDR2 from the germline V gene are SNHLY and FYNNEI. CDR3 bases: TGTGCCAGCAGCAGCACAGATACGCAGTATTTT. This translates into CASSSTDTQYF.

The chain couples TRBV19 to TRBJ1-1; a weak D match, TRBD1 (6 bases). This CDR3 region has 15 residues. V lost 2 bases to trimming and J lost 6 bases, with 16 bases between them. Germline V gene data show CDR1 as LNHDA and CDR2 as SQIVND (reference sequence). DNA for the CDR3: TGTGCCAGTAGTATAACCGCCCTGGGGGGGCCTGAAGCTTTCTTT. Encoded protein: CASSITALGGPEAFF.

The V gene is TRBV10-3, the J gene TRBJ2-3, with D possibly matching TRBD2 (6 bases). Looked up from germline, CDR1 is ENHRY and CDR2 is SYGVKD. The CDR3 is 14 amino acids. The ends were cut back, 7 bases at V and 3 bases at J, with 14 bases in the middle. CDR3 sequence: CAITAGGETDTQYF. In nucleotides, the CDR3 is TGTGCCATCACGGCAGGAGGGGAGACAGATACGCAGTATTTT.

This chain links TRBV19 with TRBJ1-5; weak D call: TRBD1 (5 bases). V was cut by 3 bases and J by 6 bases, with 21 bases left in between. Germline V gene data show CDR1 as LNHDA and CDR2 as SQIVND (reference sequence). CDR3 length equals 17 residues. CDR3 sequence (DNA): TGTGCCAGTAGTATTGGTATGATCAGGGAGAAGGCTCAGCCCCAGCATTTT. This gives the protein CASSIGMIREKAQPQHF. Looking up the rest from reference TRBV19 and TRBJ1-5 gives the full variable domain: DGGITQSPKYLFRKEGQNVTLSCEQNLNHDAMYWYRQDPGQGLRLIYYSQIVNDFQKGDIAEGYSVSREKKESFPLTVTSAQKNPTAFYLCASSIGMIREKAQPQHFGDGTRLSIL.

V is TRBV5-4 and J is TRBJ2-3; possibly TRBD1 or TRBD2 for D (5 bases each). Germline V CDR1 and CDR2: SGHNT, YYREEE (reference sequence). Trimming cost V 4 bases and J 5 bases, with 20 bases left between them. There are 16 residues in the CDR3. The CDR3 DNA follows: TGTGCCAGCAGCGGAGGTCTCTCGTCGAGGGGAGATACGCAGTATTTT. Its translation: CASSGGLSSRGDTQYF. Full variable domain (remainder filled in from reference TRBV5-4 and TRBJ2-3): ETGVTQSPTHLIKTRGQQVTLRCSSQSGHNTVSWYQQALGQGPQFIFQYYREEENGRGNFPPRFSGLQFPNYSSELNVNALELDDSALYLCASSGGLSSRGDTQYFGPGTRLTVL.

This chain links TRBV10-3 with TRBJ1-1; D gene uncertain. V gave up 6 bases and J gave up 1 base, with 12 bases separating them. Germline loops: CDR1 ENHRY, CDR2 SYGVKD. The CDR3 spans 14 residues. The CDR3 loop reads CAIRDLVSNTEAFF. In nucleotides, the CDR3 is TGTGCCATCAGGGACCTCGTTTCGAACACTGAAGCTTTCTTT.

This chain links TRBV11-2 with TRBJ2-1; 9 nucleotides match TRBD1. Germline CDR1 reads SGHAT; CDR2 reads FQNNGV. V dropped 0 bases and J dropped 6; count of bases not matched to a gene: 3. The CDR3 sequence is 15 residues long. Written as DNA, the CDR3 is TGTGCCAGCAGCTTAGAGGGACAGGGTTTCAATGAGCAGTTCTTC. It codes for CASSLEGQGFNEQFF. Supplemented by reference TRBV11-2 and TRBJ2-1, the full variable domain reads EAGVAQSPRYKIIEKRQSVAFWCNPISGHATLYWYQQILGQGPKLLIQFQNNGVVDDSQLPKDRFSAERLKGVDSTLKIQPAKLEDSAVYLCASSLEGQGFNEQFFGPGTRLTVL.

The rearrangement links TRBV9 to TRBJ2-2, with 8 bases identical to TRBD2. CDR3 size: 15 residues. Trimming at V came to 4 bases and at J to 4 bases, leaving 6 bases not matched to a gene. Germline V gene data show CDR1 as SGDLS and CDR2 as YYNGEE. The CDR3 DNA sequence: TGTGCCAGCAGCACGAGCGGGAGTTTCACCGGGGAGCTGTTTTTT. Protein: CASSTSGSFTGELFF.

This chain links TRBV19 with TRBJ2-5; D is uncertain. The V gene lost 5 bases and the J gene lost 2 bases, with 6 bases spanning the gap. This CDR3 contains 12 residues. Germline CDR1 LNHDA, CDR2 SQIVND (reference sequence). Here the CDR3 DNA reads TGTGCCAGTAGTTATGGGCAAGAGACCCAGTACTTC. Translating gives CASSYGQETQYF. The whole variable domain, remainder taken from reference TRBV19 and TRBJ2-5, is DGGITQSPKYLFRKEGQNVTLSCEQNLNHDAMYWYRQDPGQGLRLIYYSQIVNDFQKGDIAEGYSVSREKKESFPLTVTSAQKNPTAFYLCASSYGQETQYFGPGTRLLVL.

There are a few counts of this clone. This chain joins TRBV6-1 and TRBJ1-2; D ambiguous. CDR1 MNHNS and CDR2 SASEGT come from the germline V gene. Trimming shortened V by 6 bases and J by 3 bases, and 11 bases separated the two germline ends. The CDR3 covers 13 residues. Written as DNA, the CDR3 is TGTGCCAGCAGAAGCGGCGGCTACTATGGCTACACCTTC. Its protein is CASRSGGYYGYTF.

The rearrangement links TRBV30 to TRBJ2-1; D is undetermined. Germline V gives CDR1 GTSNPN, CDR2 SVGIG (reference sequence). The CDR3 has 14 residues. Trimming took 0 bases from V and 7 from J, leaving 13 bases between them. The CDR3 loop reads CAWSVLQVENEQFF. CDR3 in DNA: TGTGCCTGGAGTGTACTGCAGGTTGAGAATGAGCAGTTCTTC.

Only one count was recorded for this clone. The CDR3 DNA reads TGTGCCAGCTCACCACCAGGCTTGAATGAAAAACTGTTTTTT. It codes for CASSPPGLNEKLFF. The genes are TRBV18 and TRBJ1-4; D ambiguous. CDR3 length equals 14 residues. Germline V gene sequence: CDR1 KGHSH, CDR2 LQKENI. With 0 bases removed from V and 5 bases from J, the gap between germline ends came to 7 bases.

The rearrangement links TRBV19 to TRBJ2-2; 7 nucleotides align to TRBD2. This CDR3 is built from 12 residues. Germline V gene sequence: CDR1 LNHDA, CDR2 SQIVND (reference sequence). CDR3 sequence reads: CGALGRRGELFF. The CDR3 DNA follows: TGTGGGGCGCTCGGGAGGCGCGGGGAGCTGTTTTTT.

The V gene is TRBV4-3, the J gene TRBJ1-2; D not certain. Trimming took 0 bases from V and 4 from J, leaving 9 bases between them. The CDR3 is made up of 14 amino acids. CDR1 LGHNA and CDR2 YSLEER come from the germline V gene. In DNA, the CDR3 is TGCGCCAGCAGCCAAGAAGTGGTCGGCTATGGCTACACCTTC. Protein: CASSQEVVGYGYTF.

V is TRBV5-1 and J is TRBJ2-1; TRBD2 matches at 10 bases. The CDR3 extends over 17 amino acids. Germline trimming cut 3 bases from V and 7 bases from J; bases unmatched to any gene: 13. CDR1 and CDR2 from the germline V gene are SGHRS and YFSETQ. The DNA of the CDR3 is TGCGCCAGCAGCTGGGGGACTAGCGCAAATCCATATAATGAGCAGTTCTTC. This encodes CASSWGTSANPYNEQFF.